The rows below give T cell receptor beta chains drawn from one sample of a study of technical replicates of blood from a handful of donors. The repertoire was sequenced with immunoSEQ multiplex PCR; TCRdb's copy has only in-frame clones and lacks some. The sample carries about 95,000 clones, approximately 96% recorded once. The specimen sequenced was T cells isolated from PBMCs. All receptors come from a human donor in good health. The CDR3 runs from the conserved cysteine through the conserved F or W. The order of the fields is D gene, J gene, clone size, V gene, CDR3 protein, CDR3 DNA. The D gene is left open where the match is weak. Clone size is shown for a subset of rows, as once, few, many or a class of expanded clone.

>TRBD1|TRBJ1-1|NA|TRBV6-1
CASSELEGQGAEAFF
TGTGCCAGCAGTGAATTGGAGGGACAGGGGGCTGAAGCTTTCTTT
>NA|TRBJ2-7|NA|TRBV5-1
CASSLNRYSYEQYF
TGCGCCAGCAGCTTGAACAGGTACTCCTACGAGCAGTACTTC
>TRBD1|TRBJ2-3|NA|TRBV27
CASSRDRSTDTQYF
TGTGCCAGCAGTCGGGACAGGTCAACAGATACGCAGTATTTT
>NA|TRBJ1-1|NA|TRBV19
CASSTFYTDTEAFF
TGTGCCAGTAGTACCTTTTACACCGACACTGAAGCTTTCTTT
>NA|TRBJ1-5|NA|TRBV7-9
CASSLGVGGNQPQHF
TGTGCCAGCAGCTTAGGAGTAGGAGGCAATCAGCCCCAGCATTTT
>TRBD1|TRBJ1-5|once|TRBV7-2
CASSPDRNGASNQPQHF
TGTGCCAGCAGCCCGGACAGGAACGGAGCAAGCAATCAGCCCCAGCATTTT
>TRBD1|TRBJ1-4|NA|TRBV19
CASQGQGNEKLFF
TGTGCCAGTCAGGGACAGGGTAATGAAAAACTGTTTTTT
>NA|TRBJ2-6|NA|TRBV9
CASSVGGGPISGANVLTF
TGTGCCAGCAGCGTAGGGGGGGGGCCAATCTCTGGGGCCAACGTCCTGACTTTC
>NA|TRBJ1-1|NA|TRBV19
CASSTNLQGLAAEAFF
TGTGCCAGTAGTACCAACCTTCAGGGACTGGCCGCCGAAGCTTTCTTT
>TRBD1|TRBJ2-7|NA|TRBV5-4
CASSKDRGAEQYF
TGTGCCAGCAGCAAGGACAGGGGGGCTGAGCAGTACTTC
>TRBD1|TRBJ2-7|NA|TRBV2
CASSDWTGGNEQYF
TGTGCCAGCAGTGATTGGACAGGGGGCAACGAGCAGTACTTC
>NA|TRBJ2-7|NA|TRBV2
CASREQGYEQYF
TGTGCCAGCAGGGAACAGGGCTACGAGCAGTACTTC